These 13 T cell receptor beta chains originate from one sample sequenced in a study of patients and donors after allogeneic stem cell transplantation (dated by TCRdb to the early 2020s). The library was built by means of RT-PCR. Sequencing was performed on a NextSeq 550. TCRdb reprocessed the public reads (quality trimming at Q25 with fastp, clone calling with MiXCR) and kept in-frame beta chains. Identical CDR3 proteins give one entry, which carries the most common genes and DNA. This sample gives roughly 940,000 distinct CDR3 sequences in total; about a sixth of them show up just once. Roughly 6.4% of the sample is taken by the ten largest. Sequenced input: blood, either unsorted or a sorted T cell fraction (not recorded which). The receptors were gathered from a human donor who was either an allogeneic HSCT recipient or a stem cell or donor lymphocyte infusion donor (not recorded which). It is not recorded whose cells these are; they may come from a transplant donor.

This clonotype was counted only a few times. The rearrangement links TRBV20-1 to TRBJ2-3; 7 bases agree with TRBD2. J gave up 0 bases and V 7 bases, and 4 bases lay outside the gene matches. Germline CDR1 and CDR2: DFQATT and SNEGSKA (reference sequence). This CDR3 is built from 13 residues. The DNA of the CDR3 is TGCAGTGGGCATAGCGGGAGCACAGATACGCAGTATTTT. Its translation is CSGHSGSTDTQYF.

The V gene is TRBV15, the J gene TRBJ2-3; tentative D call: TRBD2 (5 bases). Per germline, CDR1 LNHNV and CDR2 YYDKDF (reference sequence). The CDR3 length is 17 residues. V lost 1 base, J lost 2 bases, and 16 bases lay in between. In DNA, the CDR3 is TGTGCCACCAGCAGAGCGAAAGGAGCGGACCCCACAGATACGCAGTATTTT. Its translation is CATSRAKGADPTDTQYF.

This clonotype was seen repeatedly, ten times or more. The rearrangement links TRBV6-5 to TRBJ2-7, with D possibly TRBD1 on 6 matching bases. Germline CDR1 is MNHEY and CDR2 is SVGAGI. V was shortened by 3 bases and J by 0 bases, with 12 bases between the two germline ends. CDR3 length: 15 residues. The CDR3 protein is CASSYEGQSSYEQYF. The DNA of the CDR3 is TGTGCCAGCAGTTATGAAGGACAGAGCTCCTACGAGCAGTACTTC.

For the CDR3, the DNA is TGCAGTGCCAGTACAGGGGCCCTGAACACTGAAGCTTTCTTT. The encoded protein is CSASTGALNTEAFF. The chain employs TRBV20-1 and TRBJ1-1; 7 nucleotides agree with TRBD1. There are 14 residues in the CDR3. CDR1 and CDR2 from the germline V gene are DFQATT and SNEGSKA (reference sequence). The V segment lost 6 bases and the J segment 0 bases; nucleotides outside the gene matches: 7.

The rearrangement links TRBV2 to TRBJ2-3, with 9 bases fitting TRBD2. The V segment lost 6 bases and the J segment 4 bases; nucleotides outside the gene matches: 8. Germline CDR1 is SNHLY and CDR2 is FYNNEI. This CDR3 is built from 15 residues. Here the CDR3 reads CASSRGGAMADTQYF. CDR3 DNA sequence: TGTGCCAGCAGCCGCGGGGGGGCGATGGCAGATACGCAGTATTTT. The whole variable domain, remainder taken from reference TRBV2 and TRBJ2-3, is EPEVTQTPSHQVTQMGQEVILRCVPISNHLYFYWYRQILGQKVEFLVSFYNNEISEKSEIFDDQFSVERPDGSNFTLKIRSTKLEDSAMYFCASSRGGAMADTQYFGPGTRLTVL.

This clonotype was observed a few times. The chain combines TRBV12-5 with TRBJ1-2; TRBD1 matches at 7 bases. The CDR3 covers 14 residues. V gave up 1 base and J gave up 1 base; unmatched junction bases: 0. Germline CDR1 reads LGHNT; CDR2 reads FRNRAP. The DNA for the CDR3 is TGTGCTAGTGGTTTGGGACAGGGTAACTATGGCTACACCTTC. Translating it yields CASGLGQGNYGYTF. Full variable domain (remainder filled in from reference TRBV12-5 and TRBJ1-2): DARVTQTPRHKVTEMGQEVTMRCQPILGHNTVFWYRQTMMQGLELLAYFRNRAPLDDSGMPKDRFSAEMPDATLATLKIQPSEPRDSAVYFCASGLGQGNYGYTFGSGTRLTVV.

DNA of the CDR3: TGTGCCAGCAGCCGCCAGAGTGGGGAGCAGTACTTC. Amino acid sequence: CASSRQSGEQYF. This chain links TRBV5-6 with TRBJ2-7, with D unresolved. The CDR3 length is 12 residues. Trimming shortened V by 4 bases and J by 7 bases, and 12 bases separated the two germline ends. CDR1 is SGHDT, CDR2 YYEEEE, per germline. Full variable domain (missing parts from reference TRBV5-6 and TRBJ2-7): DAGVTQSPTHLIKTRGQQVTLRCSPKSGHDTVSWYQQALGQGPQFIFQYYEEEERQRGNFPDRFSGHQFPNYSSELNVNALLLGDSALYLCASSRQSGEQYFGPGTRLTVT.

The chain has TRBV19 and TRBJ2-7, with D perhaps TRBD2 (6 bases). V was clipped by 5 bases and J by 3 bases, with 14 bases between them. The CDR3 extends over 14 amino acids. Germline CDR1 LNHDA, CDR2 SQIVND (reference sequence). In DNA form, the CDR3 reads TGTGCCAGTAGTGACGGGACGGGAGACTACGAGCAGTACTTC. Translated: CASSDGTGDYEQYF. The full variable domain, with the rest looked up from reference TRBV19 and TRBJ2-7, is DGGITQSPKYLFRKEGQNVTLSCEQNLNHDAMYWYRQDPGQGLRLIYYSQIVNDFQKGDIAEGYSVSREKKESFPLTVTSAQKNPTAFYLCASSDGTGDYEQYFGPGTRLTVT.

This clonotype was observed at least ten times. Here the CDR3 DNA reads TGCGCCAGCAGCGCGGTAGCGGGATACGAGCAGTACTTC. Protein: CASSAVAGYEQYF. The chain combines TRBV5-1 with TRBJ2-7, with 8 bases identical to TRBD2. The junction had 4 bases not matched to a gene; V was cut back by 4 bases and J by 4 bases. Germline CDR1 and CDR2: SGHRS and YFSETQ. This CDR3 has 13 amino acids.

This clonotype turned up a few times. The rearrangement joins TRBV12-3 or TRBV12-4 to TRBJ1-6, with D possibly TRBD1 on 5 matching bases. V lost 2 bases to trimming and J lost 7 bases, with 15 bases between them. This CDR3 has 16 amino acids. CDR3 protein: CASSLSGGRGNSPLHF. The CDR3, as DNA: TGTGCCAGCAGTTTATCCGGGGGGAGAGGGAATTCACCCCTCCACTTT.

The chain uses TRBV6-5 and TRBJ1-2; weak D call: TRBD1 (5 bases). The CDR3 is 13 residues long. Germline assignment: CDR1 MNHEY and CDR2 SVGAGI. The germline V and J ends were trimmed by 4 bases and 5 bases, with 11 bases remaining between them. The CDR3 reads CASSSFRGYGYTF. CDR3 nucleotides: TGTGCCAGCAGTTCATTTCGGGGGTATGGCTACACCTTC.

This clonotype came up a few times. The chain carries TRBV10-3 and TRBJ1-5, with D possibly TRBD1 on 5 matching bases. This CDR3 spans 14 amino acids. Trimming removed 6 bases at V and 0 bases at J, with 9 bases between. Germline CDR1 ENHRY, CDR2 SYGVKD. CDR3 residues: CAISEGYSNQPQHF. The CDR3 coding sequence is TGTGCCATCAGCGAGGGGTATAGCAATCAGCCCCAGCATTTT.

This clonotype turned up a few times. The chain is built from TRBV6-2 or TRBV6-3 and TRBJ2-2; unclear D gene. This CDR3 comprises 14 residues. Germline-derived CDR1 and CDR2 are MNHEY and SVGEGT. Trimming left V 2 bases short and J 6 bases short, with 10 bases between. CDR3 in DNA: TGTGCCAGCAGTTACCACCGTATCTCCGGGGAGCTGTTTTTT. This translates into CASSYHRISGELFF.